This T cell receptor (beta chain) was retrieved from a study of T cell responses to AZD1222 COVID-19 vaccine. Assay: immunoSEQ multiplex PCR; the TCRdb copy retains only in-frame clones and omits some. The data contain about 270,000 clones, approximately 94% of them seen just once; the ten biggest clones take up around 0.57%. V lost 7 bases, J lost 6 bases, and 15 bases lay in between. Germline CDR1 reads MDHEN; CDR2 reads SYDVKM. The CDR3 runs to 13 residues. The sequencing used peripheral blood, collected 28 days after the second AZD1222 dose. The rearrangement links TRBV28 to TRBJ1-2, with D perhaps matching TRBD1 (5 bases). This TCR came from an adult who received the AZD1222 COVID-19 vaccine. The CDR3 sequence: CASTWGREDGYTF. The CDR3 nucleotides are TGTGCCAGCACATGGGGCAGGGAGGATGGCTACACCTTC.